One and the same sample provided the 31 T cell receptor beta chains below, sequenced in a study of early T cells in non-severe SARS-CoV-2 infection. TCRdb independently ran MiXCR on the 5' RACE reads; one entry per CDR3 protein. This sample has 20,000 to 25,000 distinct CDR3 sequences, with 5.3% found just once. Source material: whole blood. Source of these receptors: an adult who was a healthcare worker with PCR-confirmed SARS-CoV-2 infection or an uninfected control (not recorded which).

This clonotype was observed many times. The chain couples TRBV11-2 to TRBJ2-3; D ambiguous. Germline V gene sequence: CDR1 SGHAT, CDR2 FQNNGV. V dropped 1 base and J dropped 0 bases, with 2 bases sitting between them. The CDR3 spans 13 residues. DNA for the CDR3: TGTGCCAGCAGCTTAGCAAGCACAGATACGCAGTATTTT. Translation gives CASSLASTDTQYF. Based on the CDR3 plus reference TRBV11-2 and TRBJ2-3, the full variable domain is EAGVAQSPRYKIIEKRQSVAFWCNPISGHATLYWYQQILGQGPKLLIQFQNNGVVDDSQLPKDRFSAERLKGVDSTLKIQPAKLEDSAVYLCASSLASTDTQYFGPGTRLTVL.

This clonotype came up a few times. The V gene is TRBV20-1, the J gene TRBJ2-1; the D gene is possibly TRBD1 (6 bases). The CDR3 runs 16 residues. V dropped 5 bases and J dropped 4 bases, with 21 bases sitting between them. Germline assignment: CDR1 DFQATT and CDR2 SNEGSKA (reference sequence). DNA of the CDR3: TGCAGTGCTTCCACTGGGGGCAGGGGCAATTACAATGAGCAGTTCTTC. Its translation: CSASTGGRGNYNEQFF.

This clonotype was counted only a few times. The chain carries TRBV11-2 and TRBJ2-3; D unresolved. CDR3 length equals 12 residues. Trimming stripped 1 base from V and 5 bases from J, with 4 bases between. Germline CDR1 SGHAT, CDR2 FQNNGV. The CDR3 is CASSLGGDTQYF. The CDR3, as DNA: TGTGCCAGCAGCTTAGGGGGAGATACGCAGTATTTT.

The V call is TRBV27, the J call TRBJ2-5; 9 bases fit TRBD1. The CDR3 loop spans 14 amino acids. V dropped 6 bases and J dropped 2; count of bases not matched to a gene: 4. Germline V gene data show CDR1 as MNHEY and CDR2 as SMNVEV (reference sequence). The CDR3 DNA follows: TGTGCCAGCAGACGGACAGGGGAACAAGAGACCCAGTACTTC. Translated: CASRRTGEQETQYF.

At least ten counts were recorded for this clonotype. This chain uses TRBV7-6 with TRBJ2-6, with TRBD1 identical over 8 bases. The CDR3 contains 18 residues. Germline values: CDR1 SGHVS, CDR2 FNYEAQ. Trimming took 1 base from V and 2 from J; bases not matched to a gene: 7. The CDR3 region has the DNA TGTGCCAGCAGCTTAGAGGTCCAGGGGGCGGCTGGGGCCAACGTCCTGACTTTC. Translation gives CASSLEVQGAAGANVLTF.

This clonotype was observed at least ten times. This chain links TRBV7-9 with TRBJ1-5, with no clear D. V was trimmed by 1 base and J by 10 bases, leaving 8 bases between them. CDR1 and CDR2 (germline): SEHNR, FQNEAQ (reference sequence). The CDR3 spans 12 residues. CDR3 DNA: TGTGCCAGCAGCTTAGGCTTTGGACCCCAGCATTTT. Translation: CASSLGFGPQHF.

The chain couples TRBV28 to TRBJ2-3; weak D call: TRBD1 (6 bases). From germline, CDR1 is MDHEN and CDR2 SYDVKM. This CDR3 region has 15 residues. V was clipped by 2 bases and J by 2 bases, with 11 bases between them. The CDR3 sequence is CASSLSGQITDTQYF. The CDR3 nucleotides read TGTGCCAGCAGTTTAAGCGGACAGATCACAGATACGCAGTATTTT.

The rearrangement joins TRBV14 to TRBJ2-3; 11 nucleotides match TRBD2. CDR3 length: 15 residues. Germline trimming cut 4 bases from V and 4 bases from J; bases unmatched to any gene: 4. CDR1 and CDR2 (germline): SGHDN, FVKESK. CDR3: CASSPLAGGSDTQYF. The DNA of the CDR3 is TGTGCCAGCAGCCCTCTAGCGGGAGGTTCAGATACGCAGTATTTT.

This clonotype was seen only a few times. The gene calls are TRBV5-1 and TRBJ1-4; 7 bases line up with TRBD1. The ends lost 0 bases at V and 5 bases at J; junction bases unmatched: 4. CDR3 length: 15 residues. CDR1 and CDR2 from the germline V gene are SGHRS and YFSETQ. In DNA, the CDR3 is TGCGCCAGCAGCTTGGTTACAGGGGCAAATGAAAAACTGTTTTTT. It codes for CASSLVTGANEKLFF. Full variable domain (remainder filled in from reference TRBV5-1 and TRBJ1-4): KAGVTQTPRYLIKTRGQQVTLSCSPISGHRSVSWYQQTPGQGLQFLFEYFSETQRNKGNFPGRFSGRQFSNSRSEMNVSTLELGDSALYLCASSLVTGANEKLFFGSGTQLSVL.

Ten or more counts support this clonotype. The chain links TRBV20-1 to TRBJ1-5; the match to TRBD1 covers 7 bases. In germline, CDR1 is DFQATT, CDR2 SNEGSKA (reference sequence). The trim removed 6 bases at V and 8 bases at J, leaving 13 bases unmatched. This CDR3 region has 14 residues. The CDR3 DNA is TGCAGTGCCAGACCGAGACAGGGATGGAAGCCCCAGCATTTT. Protein product: CSARPRQGWKPQHF.

The J gene is TRBJ2-1, the V gene TRBV7-8; D not resolved. The CDR3 is 11 residues long. With 2 bases removed from V and 8 bases from J, the gap between germline ends came to 4 bases. Germline assignment: CDR1 SGHVS and CDR2 FQNEAQ. The CDR3 sequence: CASSLRYEQFF. The CDR3 DNA follows: TGTGCCAGCAGCTTACGCTATGAGCAGTTCTTC.

This clonotype was seen at least ten times. CDR3 in amino acids: CASSVTLGGSRSETQYF. The CDR3 DNA sequence: TGTGCCAGCAGTGTTACCCTCGGCGGGAGTAGATCGGAGACCCAGTACTTC. The chain has TRBV6-1 and TRBJ2-5; 7 bases are a match to TRBD2. This CDR3 is built from 17 residues. Germline-derived CDR1 and CDR2 are MNHNS and SASEGT. Trimming cost V 4 bases and J 5 bases; bases outside gene matches: 16.

There are many counts of this clonotype. The chain links TRBV10-2 to TRBJ2-1, with D perhaps matching TRBD1 (5 bases). The CDR3 covers 14 residues. Between the trimmed V and J ends, which lost 2 bases and 2 bases, there was a span of 7 bases. Germline V CDR1 and CDR2: WSHSY, SAAADI. As DNA, the CDR3 is TGCGCCAGCAGTGAGCAGACAGCCTACAATGAGCAGTTCTTC. Its protein product is CASSEQTAYNEQFF.

This chain uses TRBV7-9 with TRBJ2-5, with TRBD2 identical over 8 bases. The CDR3 is 17 amino acids. The J segment lost 0 bases and the V segment lost 1 base, leaving 7 bases of the junction unmatched. Germline values: CDR1 SEHNR, CDR2 FQNEAQ (reference sequence). CDR3 region: CASSLEGLAWYQETQYF. As DNA, the CDR3 is TGTGCCAGCAGCTTAGAAGGACTAGCATGGTACCAAGAGACCCAGTACTTC.

This clonotype was seen a few times. V usage is TRBV18 and J usage is TRBJ1-2, with D perhaps matching TRBD1 (5 bases). The germline gives CDR1 KGHSH, CDR2 LQKENI. The CDR3 totals 12 residues. V was cut by 5 bases and J by 7 bases, with 11 bases left in between. The CDR3 region is CASSDSGFGYTF. CDR3 in DNA: TGTGCCAGCTCAGACTCAGGGTTTGGCTACACCTTC.

This clonotype was found many times. The CDR3 protein is CASSVAPEQPQHF. The CDR3 coding sequence is TGTGCCAGCAGCGTAGCCCCCGAACAGCCCCAGCATTTT. The chain recombines TRBV9 with TRBJ1-5; D is ambiguous. Trimming left V 0 bases short and J 7 bases short, with 8 bases between. Germline CDR1 SGDLS, CDR2 YYNGEE. This CDR3 is 13 amino acids long.

This clonotype was observed at least ten times. The chain carries TRBV11-2 and TRBJ1-1, with D unclear. Trimming removed 3 bases at V and 1 base at J, with 9 bases between. In germline, CDR1 is SGHAT, CDR2 FQNNGV. The CDR3 covers 14 residues. As DNA, the CDR3 is TGTGCCAGCAGCTTCGCAAATACGAACACTGAAGCTTTCTTT. Translation: CASSFANTNTEAFF. Using reference TRBV11-2 and TRBJ1-1 for the parts outside the CDR3, the full variable domain is EAGVAQSPRYKIIEKRQSVAFWCNPISGHATLYWYQQILGQGPKLLIQFQNNGVVDDSQLPKDRFSAERLKGVDSTLKIQPAKLEDSAVYLCASSFANTNTEAFFGQGTRLTVV.

Points on this clonotype: A read error may be the cause here, since a much bigger clone is one base away. CDR3 in amino acids: CASSLASGGSYELYV. In DNA form, the CDR3 reads TGTGCCAGCAGCTTAGCAAGCGGGGGATCCTACGAGCTGTACGTC. The chain uses TRBV7-8 and TRBJ2-7, with 8 bases aligning to TRBD2. The CDR3 covers 15 residues. Germline V gene lookup returns CDR1 SGHVS and CDR2 FQNEAQ.

This clonotype was counted a few times. The chain employs TRBV20-1 and TRBJ1-1; D ambiguous. CDR1 and CDR2 from the germline V gene are DFQATT and SNEGSKA (reference sequence). V lost 6 bases, J lost 4 bases, and 15 bases lay in between. The CDR3 extends over 13 amino acids. The DNA of the CDR3 is TGCAGTGCCAATCAAGGCAGGTTCACTGAAGCTTTCTTT. Translation gives CSANQGRFTEAFF.

This clonotype is a singleton in its sample. The chain combines TRBV6-5 with TRBJ2-1; TRBD2 agrees at 8 bases. The CDR3 extends over 11 amino acids. CDR1 and CDR2 from the germline V gene are MNHEY and SVGAGI. Trimming at V came to 4 bases and at J to 14 bases, leaving 4 bases not matched to a gene. Here the CDR3 DNA reads TGTGCCAGCAGTTTTGGGACTAGTAAGTTCTTC. Its translation is CASSFGTSKFF.

Ten or more counts support this clonotype. V and J are TRBV27 and TRBJ1-1, with TRBD1 as a possible D gene (6 bases). The CDR3 covers 15 residues. Germline CDR1 MNHEY, CDR2 SMNVEV (reference sequence). Deletions cut 5 bases from V and 3 bases from J, with 16 bases between. The CDR3 nucleotides read TGTGCCAGCAGTCCTCAACAGGGTACTGACACTGAAGCTTTCTTT. This sequence encodes CASSPQQGTDTEAFF.

Note on this clonotype: This sequence may be a read error, since a much larger clone differs from it by one base. The chain couples TRBV29-1 to TRBJ2-3, with D unresolved. This CDR3 comprises 12 residues. Germline CDR1 reads SQVTM; CDR2 reads ANQGSEA. V gave up 7 bases and J gave up 2 bases, with 10 bases separating them. CDR3 amino acids: CSGAFVTDTQYF. CDR3 bases: TGCAGCGGGGCTTTTGTCACAGATACGCAGTATTTT.

This clonotype was counted at least ten times. The gene calls are TRBV20-1 and TRBJ2-1; 10 nucleotides agree with TRBD2. V trimming: 5 bases; J trimming: 8 bases; junction bases outside the gene matches: 12. Germline V gives CDR1 DFQATT, CDR2 SNEGSKA (reference sequence). This CDR3 is 15 amino acids long. The DNA for the CDR3 is TGCAGTGCTGAGAAGAGCGGGAGGGCCGTGTATGAGCAGTTCTTC. Translating gives CSAEKSGRAVYEQFF.

This clonotype has a count of ten or more. The V and J genes are TRBV20-1 and TRBJ2-7, with 8 bases identical to TRBD1. There are 15 residues in the CDR3. V gave up 1 base and J gave up 0 bases; unmatched junction bases: 5. The germline V gene has CDR1 DFQATT and CDR2 SNEGSKA (reference sequence). In DNA form, the CDR3 reads TGCAGTGCTAGAGGCCGGACAGGGTACTCCTACGAGCAGTACTTC. Translating gives CSARGRTGYSYEQYF.

The chain links TRBV5-1 to TRBJ1-2; 10 positions agree with TRBD1. This CDR3 comprises 14 residues. Germline CDR1 SGHRS, CDR2 YFSETQ. Trimming took 4 bases from V and 7 from J; bases not matched to a gene: 7. For the CDR3, the DNA is TGCGCCAGCAGCCCGACCGGGACAGGGGTTGGCTACACCTTC. The encoded protein is CASSPTGTGVGYTF. Variable domain in full (rest from reference TRBV5-1 and TRBJ1-2): KAGVTQTPRYLIKTRGQQVTLSCSPISGHRSVSWYQQTPGQGLQFLFEYFSETQRNKGNFPGRFSGRQFSNSRSEMNVSTLELGDSALYLCASSPTGTGVGYTFGSGTRLTVV.

This clonotype has ten or more counts. This chain connects TRBV10-2 to TRBJ1-5, with 7 positions matching TRBD1. The germline V gene encodes CDR1 WSHSY and CDR2 SAAADI. Trimming removed 1 base from V and 2 bases from J; junction bases left unmatched: 2. CDR3 size: 15 residues. CDR3 DNA: TGCGCCAGCAGTGAGTTCGGACAGGGCAATCAGCCCCAGCATTTT. This codes for CASSEFGQGNQPQHF.

This clonotype was counted ten times or more. The V gene is TRBV20-1, the J gene TRBJ2-1; 14 nucleotides line up with TRBD2. There are 15 residues in the CDR3. CDR1 is DFQATT, CDR2 SNEGSKA, per germline (reference sequence). CDR3 protein: CSSLSGTSGRNEQFF. The DNA of the CDR3 is TGCAGCTCTCTCTCCGGGACTAGCGGGAGAAATGAGCAGTTCTTC.

The table lists this clonotype with many counts. This chain connects TRBV28 to TRBJ2-5; D ambiguous. The CDR3 has 17 amino acids. Germline V gives CDR1 MDHEN, CDR2 SYDVKM. V lost 6 bases, J lost 2 bases, and 22 bases lay in between. CDR3 in DNA: TGTGCCAGCAGCCCCTTTTGGGGTCCGAAAGGACAAGAGACCCAGTACTTC. The encoded protein is CASSPFWGPKGQETQYF.

This clonotype was seen repeatedly, ten times or more. This chain joins TRBV12-3 or TRBV12-4 and TRBJ2-5; TRBD1 might be the D (6 bases). Trimming cost V 4 bases and J 4 bases, with 16 bases left between them. The CDR3 totals 15 residues. As DNA, the CDR3 is TGTGCCAGCAGTTACAGAACAGGGTCCTCAGAGACCCAGTACTTC. Its protein is CASSYRTGSSETQYF.

In this sample, this clonotype turned up many times. The chain carries TRBV20-1 and TRBJ2-3; D is uncertain. V was clipped by 4 bases and J by 2 bases, with 7 bases between them. The CDR3 length is 12 residues. CDR1 is DFQATT, CDR2 SNEGSKA, per germline (reference sequence). The CDR3 protein is CSATPHTDTQYF. In nucleotides, the CDR3 is TGCAGTGCTACCCCTCACACAGATACGCAGTATTTT.

The J gene is TRBJ2-3, the V gene TRBV5-1; tentatively, D is TRBD1 or TRBD2 (7 bases each). Germline-derived CDR1 and CDR2 are SGHRS and YFSETQ. The CDR3 runs 14 residues. V dropped 6 bases and J dropped 3 bases, with 14 bases sitting between them. In nucleotides, the CDR3 is TGCGCCAGCAATACCAGGGGGGGAACAGATACGCAGTATTTT. Translating gives CASNTRGGTDTQYF.